The clone carrying this TCR beta chain appeared a single time. The data originate from a study of cytomegalovirus exposure and HLA in healthy donors. Both 60 Vbeta primers and 13 Jbeta primers went into the PCR. This table comes from immunoSEQ multiplex PCR, and its TCRdb copy is limited to in-frame clones, with some not included. This sample has approximately 170,000 clones, with more than 65% found just once. The material sequenced was PBMCs. This receptor was identified in a man aged 45 to 65 in good health and CMV-seropositive.

This CDR3 is CASSVTGGGPNEQFF. The CDR3, as DNA: TGTGCCAGCAGCGTAACAGGGGGAGGACCAAATGAGCAGTTCTTC. The V gene is TRBV9, the J gene TRBJ2-1; 8 bases agree with TRBD1. Germline-derived CDR1 and CDR2 are SGDLS and YYNGEE. The CDR3 has 15 amino acids. With 1 base clipped from V and 7 bases from J, the junction kept 7 bases outside the gene matches.